These T cell receptor beta chains were read from a single sample in a study of blood T cell repertoires in COVID-19. Data came from immunoSEQ multiplex PCR; TCRdb stores just in-frame clones and leaves some out. The table records approximately 210,000 clones, 88% of them present only once. The specimen sequenced was peripheral blood. All receptors come from a man aged 70 or older with acute or convalescent COVID-19. The CDR3 runs from the conserved cysteine through the conserved F or W. Fields, in order: clone size, J gene, D gene, CDR3 length, V gene, CDR3 protein, CDR3 DNA. D genes are given only for firm matches. Where a row states a size, it is once, few, many or the class of an expanded clone; other rows omit it.

>NA|TRBJ2-4|TRBD1|15|TRBV18
CASSPRQGTGNIQYF
TGTGCCAGCTCACCCCGACAGGGAACGGGAAACATTCAGTACTTC
>few|TRBJ2-2|NA|13|TRBV28
CASSFSYTGELFF
TGTGCCAGCAGTTTCTCCTACACCGGGGAGCTGTTTTTT
>NA|TRBJ2-3|TRBD2|14|TRBV6-5
CASSLLAGEGTQYF
TGTGCCAGCAGTCTTCTAGCGGGAGAGGGTACGCAGTATTTT
>NA|TRBJ2-3|TRBD1|16|TRBV6-1
CASSERTGARTDTQYF
TGTGCCAGCAGTGAAAGAACAGGGGCCCGCACAGATACGCAGTATTTT
>NA|TRBJ2-7|NA|15|TRBV5-1
CASSLTSSGSHEQYF
TGCGCCAGCAGCTTGACCTCTTCAGGGTCCCACGAGCAGTACTTC
>NA|TRBJ1-2|NA|13|TRBV7-2
CASSLMLAAGYTF
TGTGCCAGCAGCTTGATGTTAGCGGCTGGCTACACCTTC
>NA|TRBJ2-2|NA|13|TRBV29-1
CSVGHVNTGELFF
TGCAGCGTTGGGCACGTGAACACCGGGGAGCTGTTTTTT
>NA|TRBJ1-1|TRBD1|16|TRBV7-9
CASSLGISGQGSEAFF
TGTGCCAGCAGCTTAGGTATTTCCGGACAGGGGTCTGAAGCTTTCTTT
>NA|TRBJ2-1|TRBD1|15|TRBV9
CASSVEGQGRNEQFF
TGTGCCAGCAGCGTAGAGGGACAGGGGAGAAATGAGCAGTTCTTC
>few|TRBJ2-5|TRBD2|18|TRBV6-1
CASSETPFSGSVRETQYF
TGTGCCAGCAGTGAAACTCCCTTCAGCGGGAGCGTCCGGGAGACCCAGTACTTC
>NA|TRBJ2-7|TRBD2|14|TRBV3-1/TRBV3-2
CASSQAGGSYEQYF
TGTGCCAGCAGCCAAGCGGGAGGGTCCTACGAGCAGTACTTC
>NA|TRBJ2-1|TRBD2|15|TRBV19
CASNPTSGSLGEQFF
TGTGCCAGTAACCCGACTAGCGGGAGTTTAGGTGAGCAGTTCTTC
>NA|TRBJ1-1|NA|12|TRBV2
CASSEGVRRAFF
TGTGCCAGCAGTGAAGGGGTGAGGCGCGCTTTCTTT
>NA|TRBJ2-5|TRBD2|17|TRBV28
CASSLEVAGPYQETQYF
TGTGCCAGCAGTTTAGAGGTAGCGGGACCGTACCAAGAGACCCAGTACTTC
>NA|TRBJ1-1|NA|14|TRBV19
CARGWGGWTTEAFF
TGTGCCAGGGGGTGGGGAGGATGGACCACTGAAGCTTTCTTT
>NA|TRBJ1-6|TRBD1|15|TRBV5-4
CASSIPGGLDSPLHF
TGTGCCAGCAGCATACCAGGGGGTTTGGATTCACCCCTCCACTTT
>NA|TRBJ2-7|TRBD1|14|TRBV11-2
CASSLDRGRYEQYF
TGTGCCAGCAGCTTAGACAGGGGGCGATACGAGCAGTACTTC
>medium-sized|TRBJ2-7|NA|12|TRBV5-1
CAKRACSYEQYF
TGCGCCAAGCGGGCTTGCTCCTACGAGCAGTACTTC
>NA|TRBJ1-2|NA|14|TRBV6-6
CASSTYRDFYGYTF
TGTGCCAGCAGCACCTACAGGGATTTCTATGGCTACACCTTC
>NA|TRBJ2-7|NA|14|TRBV14
CASSPRLPQYEQYF
TGTGCCAGCAGCCCCCGCTTACCCCAGTACGAGCAGTACTTC
>NA|TRBJ2-2|TRBD1|15|TRBV18
CASSPNRGRTGELFF
TGTGCCAGCTCACCGAACAGGGGAAGGACCGGGGAGCTGTTTTTT
>NA|TRBJ2-3|NA|15|TRBV19
CASSNLGLGTGAQYF
TGTGCCAGTAGTAACCTCGGACTCGGAACCGGAGCGCAGTATTTT
>NA|TRBJ1-3|NA|15|TRBV14
CASSLGQKSGNTIYF
TGTGCCAGCAGCCTCGGACAGAAATCTGGAAACACCATATATTTT
>NA|TRBJ1-4|NA|15|TRBV7-2
CASSRRRGDNEKLFF
TGTGCCAGCAGCCGGAGGAGGGGCGATAATGAAAAACTGTTTTTT
>NA|TRBJ1-5|TRBD1|12|TRBV29-1
CSVGNRGQPQHF
TGCAGCGTTGGGAACAGGGGTCAGCCCCAGCATTTT
>few|TRBJ1-1|TRBD1|15|TRBV18
CASSTQGAMNTEAFF
TGTGCCAGCTCAACACAGGGGGCCATGAACACTGAAGCTTTCTTT
>NA|TRBJ2-7|NA|13|TRBV18
CASSPAFGYEQYF
TGTGCCAGCTCACCCGCTTTCGGCTACGAGCAGTACTTC
>NA|TRBJ2-1|TRBD2|19|TRBV6-2/TRBV6-3
CASSPRPGTSGSSYNEQFF
TGTGCCAGCAGTCCGCGCCCTGGGACTAGCGGGAGCTCCTACAATGAGCAGTTCTTC
>NA|TRBJ2-5|NA|15|TRBV7-9
CASSLAGDIQETQYF
TGTGCCAGCAGCTTAGCAGGAGATATACAAGAGACCCAGTACTTC
>once|TRBJ1-4|NA|17|TRBV5-6
CASSLGLKRGISEKLFF
TGTGCCAGCAGCTTGGGCCTAAAGAGAGGGATTTCTGAAAAACTGTTTTTT
>NA|TRBJ2-7|NA|14|TRBV9
CASSVDNFSYEQYF
TGTGCCAGCAGCGTCGACAACTTCTCCTACGAGCAGTACTTC
>NA|TRBJ2-7|TRBD2|13|TRBV27
CASKGREGYEQYF
TGTGCCAGCAAGGGGAGGGAGGGCTACGAGCAGTACTTC